Below, 28 T cell receptor beta chains from the same sample are listed, as sequenced in a study of blood T cell repertoires in COVID-19. Assay: immunoSEQ multiplex PCR; the TCRdb copy retains only in-frame clones and omits some. The profile shows tens of thousands of clones, roughly 85% of them singletons. The specimen sequenced was peripheral blood. Every receptor here comes from a man older than 75 with acute or convalescent COVID-19.

The rearrangement joins TRBV29-1 to TRBJ2-7; no definite D call. This CDR3 comprises 13 residues. CDR1 SQVTM and CDR2 ANQGSEA come from the germline V gene. Trimming took off 4 bases at V and 3 bases at J, with 13 bases between the two ends. DNA of the CDR3: TGCAGCGTTGTACCCCTGGCAGGCTACGAGCAGTACTTC. Protein: CSVVPLAGYEQYF.

The chain uses TRBV7-2 and TRBJ2-1; 11 positions match TRBD2. CDR3 size: 15 residues. J gave up 8 bases and V 0 bases, and 3 bases lay outside the gene matches. Germline V gene lookup returns CDR1 SGHTA and CDR2 FQGNSA. The CDR3 reads CASSLASGGEDEQFF. The CDR3 DNA reads as TGTGCCAGCAGCTTAGCTAGCGGGGGGGAAGATGAGCAGTTCTTC.

This sequence joins TRBV3-1 (or the pseudogene TRBV3-2) and TRBJ2-3; possible D gene TRBD1, 6 bases. The CDR3 extends over 16 amino acids. Trimming removed 4 bases at V and 0 bases at J, with 14 bases between. From germline, CDR1 is LGHDT and CDR2 YNNKEL (reference sequence). CDR3 coding DNA: TGTGCCAGCAGCCCCATAGACAGGCTTAGCACAGATACGCAGTATTTT. It codes for CASSPIDRLSTDTQYF.

The chain employs TRBV10-3 and TRBJ2-2; maybe TRBD1 (6 bases). Trimming removed 0 bases from V and 8 bases from J, with 16 bases in between. CDR1 and CDR2 from the germline V gene are ENHRY and SYGVKD. This CDR3 contains 16 residues. CDR3 sequence: CAISESGQPDSGELFF. The CDR3 DNA reads TGTGCCATCAGTGAGTCTGGACAGCCCGACTCGGGGGAGCTGTTTTTT.

As DNA, the CDR3 is TGTGCCAGCAGCTTAGTGTCAGGGGGAGGAGAGACCCAGTACTTC. It yields the protein CASSLVSGGGETQYF. The chain recombines TRBV7-2 with TRBJ2-5; a weak D match, TRBD1 (7 bases). The CDR3 is made up of 15 amino acids. Per the germline V gene, CDR1 is SGHTA and CDR2 is FQGNSA. V was pared by 1 base and J by 4 bases, with 13 bases between.

The rearrangement joins TRBV5-4 to TRBJ2-3, with D maybe TRBD2 (7 bases). The V gene lost 2 bases and the J gene lost 3 bases, with 19 bases spanning the gap. Germline V gene data show CDR1 as SGHNT and CDR2 as YYREEE (reference sequence). This CDR3 region has 17 residues. CDR3 nucleotides: TGTGCCAGCAGCTTCTCCAATAGAGGGGGGGCGACAGATACGCAGTATTTT. Encoded protein: CASSFSNRGGATDTQYF.

The chain uses TRBV3-1 (or the pseudogene TRBV3-2) and TRBJ1-5, with 7 nucleotides matching TRBD1. V dropped 4 bases and J dropped 5; count of bases not matched to a gene: 2. The CDR3 length is 13 residues. Germline CDR1 is LGHDT and CDR2 is YNNKEL (reference sequence). This CDR3 reads CASSRQGYQPQHF. The DNA of the CDR3 is TGTGCCAGCAGCCGACAGGGCTATCAGCCCCAGCATTTT.

The V call is TRBV6-5, the J call TRBJ1-1; D is unclear. Trimming shortened V by 6 bases and J by 1 base, and 9 bases separated the two germline ends. This CDR3 comprises 13 residues. Germline-derived CDR1 and CDR2 are MNHEY and SVGAGI. The CDR3 DNA reads as TGTGCCAGCAGACGACGGGAGAACACTGAAGCTTTCTTT. Protein product: CASRRRENTEAFF.

This chain uses TRBV29-1 with TRBJ2-7; possible D gene TRBD2, 5 bases. This CDR3 comprises 13 residues. Between the trimmed V and J ends, which lost 4 bases and 2 bases, there was a span of 12 bases. The germline V gene encodes CDR1 SQVTM and CDR2 ANQGSEA. The CDR3 DNA reads as TGCAGCGTTGGTCCCGGGGTCCCCTACGAGCAGTACTTC. The encoded protein is CSVGPGVPYEQYF.

The chain has TRBV6-5 and TRBJ2-7; no firm D call. Germline V lookup: CDR1 MNHEY, CDR2 SVGAGI. CDR3 length: 14 amino acids. The ends were cut back, 7 bases at V and 3 bases at J, with 16 bases in the middle. The CDR3 loop reads CASTPSGQYYEQYF. The CDR3 bases are TGTGCCAGCACCCCCTCTGGTCAGTACTACGAGCAGTACTTC.

The chain is built from TRBV10-3 and TRBJ2-7, with D maybe TRBD1 (7 bases). The V gene's germline CDR1 is ENHRY and CDR2 SYGVKD. V was cut by 6 bases and J by 3 bases, with 18 bases left in between. The CDR3 runs 15 residues. The CDR3 region is CAIRTGTAGVYEQYF. The CDR3 DNA is TGTGCCATCAGGACTGGGACAGCGGGCGTCTACGAGCAGTACTTC.

The chain recombines TRBV5-1 with TRBJ2-7; D might be TRBD2 (7 bases). Germline assignment: CDR1 SGHRS and CDR2 YFSETQ. The CDR3 spans 15 residues. The V and J ends lost 10 bases and 2 bases respectively, with 22 bases between them. CDR3 region: CAPGIRGAPTYEQYF. CDR3 coding DNA: TGCGCCCCAGGAATACGGGGGGCTCCCACCTACGAGCAGTACTTC.

This rearrangement joins TRBV28 to TRBJ2-1, with 11 bases identical to TRBD2. The length of the CDR3 is 17 residues. Losses at the gene ends were 3 bases for V and 4 bases for J; bases not matched to a gene: 8. Germline loops: CDR1 MDHEN, CDR2 SYDVKM. CDR3 region: CASSFVPGTSGYNEQFF. DNA of the CDR3: TGTGCCAGCAGTTTCGTACCCGGGACTAGCGGTTACAATGAGCAGTTCTTC.

The gene calls are TRBV11-2 and TRBJ2-1, with unresolved D. V lost 3 bases, J lost 2 bases, and 14 bases lay in between. CDR1 SGHAT and CDR2 FQNNGV come from the germline V gene. This CDR3 spans 16 amino acids. The CDR3 region is CASSLNGASAYNEQFF. The CDR3 DNA is TGTGCCAGCAGCTTGAACGGAGCGTCAGCCTACAATGAGCAGTTCTTC.

The chain couples TRBV18 to TRBJ1-3, with 9 bases fitting TRBD1. This CDR3 contains 15 residues. V trimming: 1 base; J trimming: 6 bases; junction bases outside the gene matches: 4. Germline CDR1 KGHSH, CDR2 LQKENI. CDR3 coding DNA: TGTGCCAGCTCACCACGACAGGGGGGAGTAAACACCATATATTTT. It is translated as CASSPRQGGVNTIYF.

The genes are TRBV5-1 and TRBJ2-5, with 9 bases that match TRBD2. This CDR3 is built from 15 residues. J gave up 2 bases and V 2 bases, and 4 bases lay outside the gene matches. Germline CDR1 reads SGHRS; CDR2 reads YFSETQ. The CDR3 region is CASSFSGGSQETQYF. The CDR3 nucleotides read TGCGCCAGCAGCTTTAGCGGGGGATCTCAAGAGACCCAGTACTTC. Supplemented by reference TRBV5-1 and TRBJ2-5, the full variable domain reads KAGVTQTPRYLIKTRGQQVTLSCSPISGHRSVSWYQQTPGQGLQFLFEYFSETQRNKGNFPGRFSGRQFSNSRSEMNVSTLELGDSALYLCASSFSGGSQETQYFGPGTRLLVL.

The chain has TRBV7-8 and TRBJ2-2; TRBD2 matches at 10 bases. In germline, CDR1 is SGHVS, CDR2 FQNEAQ. The CDR3 runs 18 residues. V gave up 3 bases and J gave up 2 bases; unmatched junction bases: 9. CDR3 DNA: TGTGCCAGCAGCTTCGGAAGAGCGGGGGGGCATAACACCGGGGAGCTGTTTTTT. Encoded protein: CASSFGRAGGHNTGELFF.

This chain joins TRBV6-5 and TRBJ2-1; 7 nucleotides align to TRBD2. Trimming cost V 8 bases and J 3 bases; bases outside gene matches: 10. The CDR3 spans 15 residues. The germline gives CDR1 MNHEY, CDR2 SVGAGI. CDR3 in amino acids: CASRRGDGDYNEQFF. The CDR3 region has the DNA TGTGCCAGCCGCCGGGGGGACGGAGACTACAATGAGCAGTTCTTC.

This chain joins TRBV5-1 and TRBJ1-4, with D unclear. The CDR3 is 13 residues long. The germline V gene has CDR1 SGHRS and CDR2 YFSETQ. Deletions cut 2 bases from V and 5 bases from J, with 7 bases between. The CDR3 protein is CASSFGRNEKLFF. The CDR3 DNA reads as TGCGCCAGCAGCTTCGGGAGAAATGAAAAACTGTTTTTT.

The chain is built from TRBV11-3 and TRBJ1-3, with D uncertain. Trimming stripped 3 bases from V and 0 bases from J, with 9 bases between. The CDR3 extends over 15 amino acids. Germline CDR1 and CDR2: SGHNT and YENEEA. CDR3 DNA sequence: TGTGCCAGCAGCTTCGACTCTTCCTCTGGAAACACCATATATTTT. The encoded protein is CASSFDSSSGNTIYF.

This rearrangement joins TRBV6-1 to TRBJ2-7, with 7 bases that match TRBD2. CDR1 and CDR2 from the germline V gene are MNHNS and SASEGT. After removal of 3 bases from V and 2 bases from J, the junction contained 4 bases not matched to a gene. There are 14 residues in the CDR3. CDR3 residues: CASSDWGRAYEQYF. DNA for the CDR3: TGTGCCAGCAGTGATTGGGGGAGGGCCTACGAGCAGTACTTC.

This clone has more than one count but fewer than ten. Written as DNA, the CDR3 is TGTGCCAGCAGCCCCTACCCGGGGGGCCGAGCCGGGGAGCTGTTTTTT. Its protein product is CASSPYPGGRAGELFF. The V call is TRBV11-3, the J call TRBJ2-2, with D maybe TRBD2 (7 bases). Germline V CDR1 and CDR2: SGHNT, YENEEA. The CDR3 is 16 amino acids. The V gene lost 5 bases and the J gene lost 6 bases, with 19 bases spanning the gap.

The chain joins TRBV19 to TRBJ2-7; possibly TRBD1 for D (7 bases). Trimming left V 4 bases short and J 7 bases short, with 17 bases between. CDR3 length equals 14 residues. The germline V gene has CDR1 LNHDA and CDR2 SQIVND (reference sequence). This CDR3 is CASSKGQIAGEQYF. As DNA, the CDR3 is TGTGCCAGTAGTAAGGGACAGATCGCGGGAGAGCAGTACTTC.

The chain uses TRBV10-3 and TRBJ2-3, with D maybe TRBD1 (5 bases). The germline V and J ends were trimmed by 0 bases and 1 base, with 5 bases remaining between them. Germline V CDR1 and CDR2: ENHRY, SYGVKD. CDR3 length: 14 residues. The DNA for the CDR3 is TGTGCCATCAGTGAGTCAGGGGGCACAGATACGCAGTATTTT. Protein product: CAISESGGTDTQYF.

The chain recombines TRBV3-1 (or the pseudogene TRBV3-2) with TRBJ2-3; TRBD1 matches 11 bases. Germline CDR1 is LGHDT and CDR2 is YNNKEL (reference sequence). CDR3 length: 16 amino acids. The V and J ends lost 4 bases and 4 bases, in that order; junction bases with no gene match: 7. The CDR3 protein is CASSLLGQGASDTQYF. The CDR3 nucleotides are TGTGCCAGCAGCCTCCTCGGACAGGGGGCTTCAGATACGCAGTATTTT.

This clone was counted a single time. J is TRBJ2-3 and V is TRBV5-5; 8 positions agree with TRBD2. The CDR3 extends over 15 amino acids. V lost 5 bases and J lost 6; bases outside the gene matches: 11. CDR1 and CDR2 (germline): SGHKS, YYEKEE (reference sequence). CDR3 bases: TGTGCCAGCAGTCAGTGGACTAGCATATCGGATACGCAGTATTTT. Translating it yields CASSQWTSISDTQYF.

This chain links TRBV19 with TRBJ2-7, with D possibly TRBD2 on 7 matching bases. V shed 5 bases and J shed 3 bases, with 17 bases lying between them. The CDR3 is 15 residues long. The germline V gene has CDR1 LNHDA and CDR2 SQIVND (reference sequence). The CDR3 DNA reads as TGTGCCAGTAGTTCCGCGGGGGACATTATCTACGAGCAGTACTTC. This translates into CASSSAGDIIYEQYF. Looking up the rest from reference TRBV19 and TRBJ2-7 gives the full variable domain: DGGITQSPKYLFRKEGQNVTLSCEQNLNHDAMYWYRQDPGQGLRLIYYSQIVNDFQKGDIAEGYSVSREKKESFPLTVTSAQKNPTAFYLCASSSAGDIIYEQYFGPGTRLTVT.

The V gene is TRBV7-2, the J gene TRBJ1-1; TRBD1 matches at 8 bases. With 4 bases clipped from V and 6 bases from J, the junction kept 7 bases outside the gene matches. The CDR3 extends over 14 amino acids. The V gene's germline CDR1 is SGHTA and CDR2 FQGNSA. CDR3 in amino acids: CASSSNRGVPEAFF. The CDR3 DNA is TGTGCCAGCAGCTCTAACAGGGGGGTTCCTGAAGCTTTCTTT.